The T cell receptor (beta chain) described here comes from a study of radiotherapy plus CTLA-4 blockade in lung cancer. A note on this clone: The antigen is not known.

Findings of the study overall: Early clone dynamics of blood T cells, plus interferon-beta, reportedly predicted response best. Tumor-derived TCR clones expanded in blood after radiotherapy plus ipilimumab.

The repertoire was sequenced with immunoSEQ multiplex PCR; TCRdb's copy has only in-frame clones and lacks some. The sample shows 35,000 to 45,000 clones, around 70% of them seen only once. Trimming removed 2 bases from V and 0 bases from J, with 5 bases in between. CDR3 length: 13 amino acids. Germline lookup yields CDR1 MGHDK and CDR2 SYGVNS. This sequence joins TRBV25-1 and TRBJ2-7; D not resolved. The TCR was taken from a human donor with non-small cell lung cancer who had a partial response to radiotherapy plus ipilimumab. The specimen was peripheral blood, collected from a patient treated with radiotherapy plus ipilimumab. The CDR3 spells CASSEDNSYEQYF. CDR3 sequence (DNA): TGTGCCAGCAGTGAAGACAACTCCTACGAGCAGTACTTC.